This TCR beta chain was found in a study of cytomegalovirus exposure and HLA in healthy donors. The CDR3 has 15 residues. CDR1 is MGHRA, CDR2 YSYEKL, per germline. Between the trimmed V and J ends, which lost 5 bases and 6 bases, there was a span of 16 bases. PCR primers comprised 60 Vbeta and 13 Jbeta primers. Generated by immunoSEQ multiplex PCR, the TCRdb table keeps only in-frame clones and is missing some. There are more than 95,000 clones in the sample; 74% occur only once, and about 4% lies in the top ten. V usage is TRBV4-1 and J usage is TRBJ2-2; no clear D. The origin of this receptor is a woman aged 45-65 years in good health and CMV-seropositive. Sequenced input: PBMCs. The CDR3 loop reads CASSFPPLYAGELFF. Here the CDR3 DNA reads TGCGCCAGCAGCTTCCCACCACTATACGCCGGGGAGCTGTTTTTT.